This T cell receptor beta chain was sequenced during a study of shared clonotypes between healthy human individuals. Whole-study findings and limits: It was expected that sequencing depth would affect clonotype sharing among donors. Naive CD4 clonotype sharing across several donors was about 5%.

Comment on this clone: Its antigen remains unidentified.

Genomic DNA (from each subset) was split evenly across several immunoSEQ plates. Generated by immunoSEQ multiplex PCR, the TCRdb table keeps only in-frame clones and is missing some. The repertoire holds 2 million to 2.5 million clones, with approximately 96% as singletons. The TCR comes from a man younger than 35 in good health. Source material: naive CD4+ T cells sorted from blood. The subset was: CD45RA+ positively selected.

CDR3 amino acids: CASSFDGQVTNTEAFF. The CDR3, as DNA: TGTGCCAGCAGCTTCGACGGACAGGTGACGAACACTGAAGCTTTCTTT. The chain is built from TRBV5-4 and TRBJ1-1, with 7 bases that match TRBD1. The CDR3 is 16 residues long. Germline V gene lookup returns CDR1 SGHNT and CDR2 YYREEE (reference sequence). The J segment lost 1 base and the V segment lost 2 bases, leaving 8 bases of the junction unmatched.